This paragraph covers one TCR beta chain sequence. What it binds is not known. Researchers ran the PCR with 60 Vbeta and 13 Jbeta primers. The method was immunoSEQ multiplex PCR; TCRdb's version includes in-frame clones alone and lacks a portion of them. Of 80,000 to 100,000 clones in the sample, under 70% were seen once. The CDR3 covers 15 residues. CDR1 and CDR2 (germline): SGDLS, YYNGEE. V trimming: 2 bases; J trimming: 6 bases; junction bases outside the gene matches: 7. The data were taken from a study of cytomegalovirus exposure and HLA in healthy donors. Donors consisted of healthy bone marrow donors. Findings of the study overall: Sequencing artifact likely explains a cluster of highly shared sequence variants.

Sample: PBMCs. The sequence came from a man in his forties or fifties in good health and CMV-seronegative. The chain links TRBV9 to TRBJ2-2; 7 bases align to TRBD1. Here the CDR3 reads CASSVFLQGPGELFF. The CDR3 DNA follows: TGTGCCAGCAGCGTCTTTTTACAGGGGCCCGGGGAGCTGTTTTTT.